This T cell receptor beta chain was captured by sequencing in a study of cytomegalovirus exposure and HLA in healthy donors. Produced via immunoSEQ multiplex PCR; TCRdb's table is partial and in-frame only. The data show roughly 100,000 clones, with around 85% seen just once and 20% held by the top ten. Trimming cost V 8 bases and J 1 base; bases outside gene matches: 4. Germline V gives CDR1 MNHEY, CDR2 SMNVEV (reference sequence). CDR3 length: 14 amino acids. The genes are TRBV27 and TRBJ1-5, with TRBD1 matching over 8 bases. The receptor comes from a man between 18 and 35 years old in good health and CMV-seropositive. The sequenced sample consisted of PBMCs. The CDR3 nucleotides are TGTGCCAGCCCGACAGGGGAAAGCAATCAGCCCCAGCATTTT. Translation: CASPTGESNQPQHF.